The next 9 T cell receptor beta chains were all read from a single sample in a study of T cells in Graves' hyperthyroidism and ophthalmopathy. RNA transcripts served as the template for amplifying TCR beta CDR3 regions. TCR CDR3 regions were first amplified by RT-PCR with HTBI primers. MiXCR was run by TCRdb on the multiplex PCR reads, yielding one entry per CDR3 protein. The sample has around 280,000 distinct CDR3 sequences, less than 15% seen once; the top ten hold 6.5% to 10%. The sequencing input was blood. These receptors were collected from a woman aged 25 to 39 with Graves' hyperthyroidism that later progressed to Graves' ophthalmopathy.

In regard to this clonotype: At one of its ends the junction is not consistent with the germline gene, which may arise from a read error. V gene TRBV6-6 combines with J gene TRBJ1-1, with D unclear. Germline V gene lookup returns CDR1 MNHNY and CDR2 SVGAGI (reference sequence). This CDR3 spans 17 amino acids. CDR3 protein: CASSYSGFRRPNTGAFF. CDR3 nucleotides: TGTGCCAGCAGTTACTCGGGCTTCCGTCGGCCGAACACTGGAGCTTTCTTT.

This rearrangement joins TRBV11-1 to TRBJ2-2; maybe TRBD2 (5 bases). V lost 11 bases and J 2 bases, leaving 15 bases between the germline ends. This CDR3 is built from 14 residues. Germline V gene lookup returns CDR1 SGHAT and CDR2 FQDESV (reference sequence). CDR3 region: CAGRRLPNTGELFF. The CDR3, as DNA: TGTGCCGGCCGACGACTACCTAACACCGGGGAGCTGTTTTTT.

This clonotype occurred many times. This chain's CDR3 is CATKIQGGDTEAFF. The CDR3, as DNA: TGTGCCACCAAGATTCAAGGGGGGGACACTGAAGCTTTCTTT. The chain employs TRBV2 and TRBJ1-1; D is perhaps TRBD1 (6 bases). CDR1 SNHLY and CDR2 FYNNEI come from the germline V gene. This CDR3 spans 14 amino acids. V was cut by 10 bases and J by 3 bases, with 18 bases left in between.

This rearrangement joins TRBV11-2 to TRBJ2-7; TRBD2 matches at 11 bases. The length of the CDR3 is 15 residues. CDR1 SGHAT and CDR2 FQNNGV come from the germline V gene. V was clipped by 5 bases and J by 6 bases; unmatched bases: 9. The CDR3 DNA reads TGTGCCAGCAGCGGTCCACTAGCGGGGGCTGGCGAGCAGTACTTC. It is translated as CASSGPLAGAGEQYF.

The chain is built from TRBV6-1 and TRBJ2-7; 8 bases map to TRBD2. The CDR3 covers 14 residues. Germline V gene data show CDR1 as MNHNS and CDR2 as SASEGT. The trim removed 5 bases at V and 2 bases at J, leaving 5 bases unmatched. CDR3 nucleotides: TGTGCCAGCAGTTACCGGGAGGGCCCCTACGAGCAGTACTTC. Protein: CASSYREGPYEQYF.

This clonotype showed up many times. The genes are TRBV10-3 and TRBJ2-2; D may be TRBD1 (6 bases). The V and J ends lost 7 bases and 1 base respectively, with 10 bases between them. The germline V gene encodes CDR1 ENHRY and CDR2 SYGVKD. This CDR3 has 14 residues. The CDR3 is CAINPTGNTGELFF. The CDR3 nucleotides read TGTGCCATCAACCCGACAGGGAACACCGGGGAGCTGTTTTTT.

In its sample, this clonotype was seen many times. The V and J genes are TRBV11-2 and TRBJ2-1; 7 nucleotides match TRBD2. The J segment lost 10 bases and the V segment lost 1 base, leaving 7 bases of the junction unmatched. Germline V gene lookup returns CDR1 SGHAT and CDR2 FQNNGV. CDR3 size: 14 residues. The CDR3 region is CASSLGAGDGEQFF. The CDR3 DNA is TGTGCCAGCAGCTTAGGGGCGGGAGACGGGGAGCAGTTCTTC.

This clonotype was observed a handful of times. With a much larger clone just one base away, this may be a read error. The V gene is TRBV18, the J gene TRBJ2-3; D possibly corresponds to TRBD1 (6 bases). CDR1 and CDR2 from the germline V gene are KGHSH and LQKENI. Deletions cut 8 bases from V and 5 bases from J, with 23 bases between. This CDR3 spans 16 amino acids. For the CDR3, the DNA is TGTGCCAGCCCCCTTTTCGGGACATTTGATGGAGATACGCAGTATTTT. Translated, it gives CASPLFGTFDGDTQYF.

Notes on this clonotype: This could be a read error, since a much larger clone is one nucleotide away. This rearrangement joins TRBV27 to TRBJ2-1; 7 nucleotides line up with TRBD2. V gave up 6 bases and J gave up 9 bases; unmatched junction bases: 8. Germline V lookup: CDR1 MNHEY, CDR2 SMNVEV (reference sequence). The CDR3 is made up of 13 amino acids. The CDR3 DNA reads TGTGCCAGCAGCGTCCCGGGACTATTTGAGCAGTTCTTC. Translating it yields CASSVPGLFEQFF.